These 28 T cell receptor beta chains came from one sample sequenced in a study of blood T cell repertoires in COVID-19. TCRdb's copy holds only in-frame clones and misses some; the assay was immunoSEQ multiplex PCR. This sample has 190,000 or so clones, with approximately 90% found just once. Sequencing input: peripheral blood. The receptors here all came from a woman under 30 who had recovered from COVID-19.

This rearrangement joins TRBV6-2 or TRBV6-3 to TRBJ1-5, with a weak D call TRBD1 (5 bases). Per the germline V gene, CDR1 is MNHEY and CDR2 is SVGEGT. V was clipped by 4 bases and J by 1 base, with 17 bases between them. The CDR3 is 17 amino acids. The CDR3 sequence: CASSSNPGFWSNQPQHF. In nucleotides, the CDR3 is TGTGCCAGCAGTTCAAACCCAGGGTTTTGGAGCAATCAGCCCCAGCATTTT.

The V and J genes are TRBV7-9 and TRBJ2-4; D gene unclear. The CDR3 spans 16 residues. V lost 5 bases to trimming and J lost 3 bases, with 17 bases between them. Germline loops: CDR1 SEHNR, CDR2 FQNEAQ (reference sequence). In DNA, the CDR3 is TGTGCCAGCAGCCCACAAGTAGCTGTGGACAAAAACATTCAGTACTTC. It translates to CASSPQVAVDKNIQYF.

This sequence joins TRBV18 and TRBJ2-7; maybe TRBD1 (5 bases). The germline V and J ends were trimmed by 6 bases and 0 bases, with 6 bases remaining between them. The CDR3 consists of 12 residues. From germline, CDR1 is KGHSH and CDR2 LQKENI. The CDR3 region is CASSDNSYEQYV. The CDR3 coding sequence is TGTGCCAGCTCGGACAACTCCTACGAGCAGTACGTC.

V is TRBV7-8 and J is TRBJ2-2; tentatively, D is TRBD1 (5 bases). Germline V gene lookup returns CDR1 SGHVS and CDR2 FQNEAQ. Trimming shortened V by 2 bases and J by 2 bases, and 12 bases separated the two germline ends. The CDR3 length is 16 residues. In DNA, the CDR3 is TGTGCCAGCAGCTTAATCAGGGTTAGCAACACCGGGGAGCTGTTTTTT. Its protein product is CASSLIRVSNTGELFF. Drawing the rest from reference TRBV7-8 and TRBJ2-2, the complete variable domain is GAGVSQSPRYKVAKRGQDVALRCDPISGHVSLFWYQQALGQGPEFLTYFQNEAQLDKSGLPSDRFFAERPEGSVSTLKIQRTQQEDSAVYLCASSLIRVSNTGELFFGEGSRLTVL.

CDR3 nucleotide sequence: TGCGCCAGCAGGTTTGGGGGACACCGGGGCTACACCTTC. Encoded protein: CASRFGGHRGYTF. The rearrangement uses TRBV5-1 and TRBJ1-2, with TRBD1 as a possible D gene (6 bases). The CDR3 covers 13 residues. V lost 5 bases to trimming and J lost 8 bases, with 16 bases between them. Germline values: CDR1 SGHRS, CDR2 YFSETQ.

The chain is built from TRBV18 and TRBJ2-1; TRBD2 aligns across 9 bases. The CDR3 loop spans 15 amino acids. V was clipped by 2 bases and J by 5 bases; unmatched bases: 4. Germline V gene data show CDR1 as KGHSH and CDR2 as LQKENI. The CDR3 reads CASSPVAGGHNEQFF. The CDR3 nucleotides read TGTGCCAGCTCACCAGTTGCGGGAGGGCACAATGAGCAGTTCTTC. Full variable domain (rest looked up from reference TRBV18 and TRBJ2-1): NAGVMQNPRHLVRRRGQEARLRCSPMKGHSHVYWYRQLPEEGLKFMVYLQKENIIDESGMPKERFSAEFPKEGPSILRIQQVVRGDSAAYFCASSPVAGGHNEQFFGPGTRLTVL.

The rearrangement joins TRBV5-4 to TRBJ2-6; 8 bases are shared with TRBD1. Germline V lookup: CDR1 SGHNT, CDR2 YYREEE (reference sequence). The junction had 5 bases not matched to a gene; V was cut back by 0 bases and J by 0 bases. The CDR3 is made up of 18 amino acids. The CDR3 protein is CASSLAPGGPSGANVLTF. CDR3 nucleotide sequence: TGTGCCAGCAGCTTGGCCCCAGGGGGCCCCTCTGGGGCCAACGTCCTGACTTTC.

As concerns this clone: This specimen includes other DNA sequences encoding the same CDR3. The rearrangement uses TRBV6-5 and TRBJ2-2; 7 bases are a match to TRBD1. The J segment lost 4 bases and the V segment lost 4 bases, leaving 0 bases of the junction unmatched. This CDR3 spans 13 amino acids. Germline V gene data show CDR1 as MNHEY and CDR2 as SVGAGI. CDR3 sequence reads: CASSSGGTGELFF. CDR3 DNA sequence: TGTGCCAGCAGTTCAGGGGGCACCGGGGAGCTGTTTTTT.

The chain is built from TRBV11-3 and TRBJ2-2; D perhaps matches TRBD2 (5 bases). This CDR3 is 14 amino acids long. Between the trimmed V and J ends, which lost 0 bases and 4 bases, there was a span of 6 bases. Germline lookup yields CDR1 SGHNT and CDR2 YENEEA. DNA for the CDR3: TGTGCCAGCAGCTTAGACAGCGGCACCGGGGAGCTGTTTTTT. Its translation is CASSLDSGTGELFF.

The V gene is TRBV5-1, the J gene TRBJ1-5, with TRBD1 matching 8 bases. The CDR3 runs to 17 residues. After removal of 0 bases from V and 0 bases from J, the junction contained 5 bases not matched to a gene. From germline, CDR1 is SGHRS and CDR2 YFSETQ. The CDR3 nucleotides are TGCGCCAGCAGCTTGGACAGGGGGGTTTCTAGCAATCAGCCCCAGCATTTT. It is translated as CASSLDRGVSSNQPQHF.

CDR3 in amino acids: CASSVVPGETQYF. Written as DNA, the CDR3 is TGTGCCAGCAGCGTAGTGCCCGGGGAGACCCAGTACTTC. The V and J genes are TRBV9 and TRBJ2-5; D gene ambiguous. The CDR3 spans 13 residues. Germline values: CDR1 SGDLS, CDR2 YYNGEE. Trimming pared 0 bases from V and 5 bases from J, leaving 8 bases between.

The rearrangement uses TRBV18 and TRBJ1-6, with D unclear. The CDR3 loop spans 15 amino acids. V shed 3 bases and J shed 6 bases, with 12 bases lying between them. Germline V gene data show CDR1 as KGHSH and CDR2 as LQKENI. CDR3 coding DNA: TGTGCCAGCTCACCCGCATATTACTCTAATTCACCCCTCCACTTT. Translating it yields CASSPAYYSNSPLHF.

This clone was recorded once. The chain recombines TRBV5-4 with TRBJ1-1, with D possibly being TRBD1 (5 bases). The V gene's germline CDR1 is SGHNT and CDR2 YYREEE (reference sequence). CDR3 size: 12 residues. With 4 bases removed from V and 5 bases from J, the gap between germline ends came to 9 bases. CDR3 DNA: TGTGCCAGCAGCAATGGGGGGACTGAAGCTTTCTTT. Residues: CASSNGGTEAFF.

This rearrangement joins TRBV3-1 (or the pseudogene TRBV3-2) to TRBJ2-4; unclear D gene. Germline values: CDR1 LGHDT, CDR2 YNNKEL (reference sequence). The V and J ends lost 5 bases and 6 bases respectively, with 14 bases between them. This CDR3 comprises 14 residues. CDR3 sequence reads: CASSGVAIGNIQYF. The CDR3 DNA reads as TGTGCCAGCAGCGGAGTAGCCATTGGAAACATTCAGTACTTC.

The chain combines TRBV4-1 with TRBJ1-2, with D perhaps matching TRBD1 (5 bases). V was trimmed by 1 base and J by 8 bases, leaving 17 bases between them. The germline V gene has CDR1 MGHRA and CDR2 YSYEKL. This CDR3 comprises 15 residues. CDR3 loop: CASSQGPQGRVGYTF. The CDR3 region has the DNA TGCGCCAGCAGCCAAGGTCCCCAGGGAAGAGTAGGCTACACCTTC.

The V and J genes are TRBV12-3 or TRBV12-4 and TRBJ2-7; D gene uncertain. The CDR3 extends over 11 amino acids. Trimming removed 4 bases from V and 6 bases from J, with 7 bases in between. The CDR3 DNA sequence: TGTGCCAGCAGTTCGTGTGTCGAGCAGTACTTC. This gives the protein CASSSCVEQYF.

The rearrangement joins TRBV5-4 to TRBJ2-1; 7 bases are a match to TRBD1. Germline V gene data show CDR1 as SGHNT and CDR2 as YYREEE (reference sequence). This CDR3 is built from 17 residues. V gave up 2 bases and J gave up 4 bases; unmatched junction bases: 12. CDR3 coding DNA: TGTGCCAGCAGCTTTAGGCCAACAGGGGCTTCTTACAATGAGCAGTTCTTC. Amino acid sequence: CASSFRPTGASYNEQFF.

The V call is TRBV7-9, the J call TRBJ2-7; 7 bases match TRBD2. This CDR3 is built from 13 residues. Looked up from germline, CDR1 is SEHNR and CDR2 is FQNEAQ (reference sequence). With 7 bases clipped from V and 6 bases from J, the junction kept 9 bases outside the gene matches. CDR3 residues: CASIGGLGREQYV. The CDR3 nucleotides are TGTGCCAGCATTGGCGGACTAGGCCGCGAGCAGTACGTC.

This clone came up a few times. J is TRBJ1-1 and V is TRBV7-9, with D unclear. Trimming stripped 5 bases from V and 0 bases from J, with 10 bases between. In germline, CDR1 is SEHNR, CDR2 FQNEAQ (reference sequence). The CDR3 is 14 residues long. The CDR3 here is CASSPLSLNTEAFF. The CDR3 DNA reads as TGTGCCAGCAGCCCCCTATCCTTGAACACTGAAGCTTTCTTT.

The chain has TRBV28 and TRBJ2-1, with TRBD2 matching 7 bases. The CDR3 loop spans 15 amino acids. Germline CDR1 and CDR2: MDHEN and SYDVKM. Trimming took 4 bases from V and 6 from J; bases not matched to a gene: 9. The chain's CDR3 is CASSSSGLAANEQFF. Written as DNA, the CDR3 is TGTGCCAGCAGTTCATCTGGGCTAGCGGCCAATGAGCAGTTCTTC.

The rearrangement links TRBV4-1 to TRBJ1-5; D is unclear. The CDR3 consists of 15 residues. The germline V and J ends were trimmed by 3 bases and 2 bases, with 11 bases remaining between them. Germline CDR1 and CDR2: MGHRA and YSYEKL. CDR3 nucleotide sequence: TGCGCCAGCAGCCACCACTCTCGCGGCAATCAGCCCCAGCATTTT. Protein product: CASSHHSRGNQPQHF.

The rearrangement joins TRBV7-2 to TRBJ1-2; no clear D gene. V gave up 1 base and J gave up 4 bases, with 13 bases separating them. The CDR3 loop spans 15 amino acids. CDR1 is SGHTA and CDR2 is FQGNSA in the germline V gene. The chain's CDR3 is CASSLGTAGIYGYTF. The CDR3 coding sequence is TGTGCCAGCAGCTTAGGCACGGCGGGCATCTATGGCTACACCTTC.

In regard to this clone: At the DNA level, this CDR3 is encoded by other sequences in the same sample as well. V is TRBV4-1 and J is TRBJ2-1, with a weak D call TRBD2 (5 bases). Germline V gives CDR1 MGHRA, CDR2 YSYEKL. The ends were cut back, 1 base at V and 1 base at J, with 11 bases in the middle. This CDR3 spans 16 amino acids. CDR3 in DNA: TGCGCCAGCAGCCAAGTAGAGCGGCTGTCCTACAATGAGCAGTTCTTC. Translation gives CASSQVERLSYNEQFF.

This clone has a single count. The chain has TRBV7-8 and TRBJ1-1; no definite D call. The CDR3 runs to 12 residues. Germline CDR1 reads SGHVS; CDR2 reads FQNEAQ. The V gene lost 4 bases and the J gene lost 3 bases, with 6 bases spanning the gap. For the CDR3, the DNA is TGTGCCAGCAGCTCCCCGTACACTGAAGCTTTCTTT. Its protein product is CASSSPYTEAFF.

This clone was observed once. The chain employs TRBV7-9 and TRBJ2-1; 7 bases are a match to TRBD1. The CDR3 runs 12 residues. V shed 9 bases, J shed 5 bases, and the junction held 4 bases outside the gene matches. Germline-derived CDR1 and CDR2 are SEHNR and FQNEAQ (reference sequence). CDR3 region: CASTGDNNEQFF. CDR3 nucleotide sequence: TGTGCCAGTACAGGGGATAACAATGAGCAGTTCTTC.

The chain combines TRBV14 with TRBJ2-2, with D possibly being TRBD1 (6 bases). The CDR3 runs 16 residues. Trimming removed 1 base at V and 2 bases at J, with 11 bases between. The germline gives CDR1 SGHDN, CDR2 FVKESK. CDR3 bases: TGTGCCAGCAGCCAAGTCCCAGGGGTAAACACCGGGGAGCTGTTTTTT. It specifies CASSQVPGVNTGELFF. Full variable domain (missing parts from reference TRBV14 and TRBJ2-2): EAGVTQFPSHSVIEKGQTVTLRCDPISGHDNLYWYRRVMGKEIKFLLHFVKESKQDESGMPNNRFLAERTGGTYSTLKVQPAELEDSGVYFCASSQVPGVNTGELFFGEGSRLTVL.

This rearrangement joins TRBV19 to TRBJ2-1; 8 bases are shared with TRBD1. J was trimmed by 10 bases and V by 7 bases; bases with no gene match: 9. The germline V gene has CDR1 LNHDA and CDR2 SQIVND (reference sequence). The CDR3 has 13 amino acids. The CDR3 DNA reads TGTGCCAGTAAGTGGCAGGGGGCGGGCGAGCAGTTCTTC. Protein sequence: CASKWQGAGEQFF.

The chain combines TRBV5-6 with TRBJ2-1, with D unresolved. The CDR3 extends over 15 amino acids. The ends were cut back, 3 bases at V and 0 bases at J, with 10 bases in the middle. Germline V lookup: CDR1 SGHDT, CDR2 YYEEEE. CDR3 in amino acids: CASSSLLGSYNEQFF. The CDR3 DNA is TGTGCCAGCAGCTCTCTCCTCGGCTCCTACAATGAGCAGTTCTTC.